The 18 T cell receptor beta chains reported below all come from one sample, sequenced in a study of shared clonotypes between healthy human individuals. Assay: immunoSEQ multiplex PCR; the TCRdb copy retains only in-frame clones and omits some. The profile covers 2 million to 2.5 million clones, with 85% to 95% appearing a single time and about 0.39% taken by the ten largest. Sequencing was done on a sample of naive CD4+ T cells from PBMCs. Sample subset: CD45RA+ positively selected. These receptors were taken from a man aged 18 to 35 in good health. Some clones in this sample may be carry-over from other donors' samples.

The J gene is TRBJ2-7, the V gene TRBV6-1; D is uncertain. The germline V gene has CDR1 MNHNS and CDR2 SASEGT. The ends were cut back, 1 base at V and 3 bases at J, with 7 bases in the middle. The CDR3 length is 13 residues. CDR3 sequence: CASSEGIFYEQYF. The CDR3 bases are TGTGCCAGCAGTGAAGGGATTTTCTACGAGCAGTACTTC.

As to this clone: Other DNA sequences within the sample encode an identical CDR3. The chain has TRBV18 and TRBJ1-1; 8 positions agree with TRBD1. Germline CDR1 KGHSH, CDR2 LQKENI. The CDR3 sequence is 15 residues long. The ends lost 1 base at V and 2 bases at J; junction bases unmatched: 3. The chain's CDR3 is CASSPRDRGNTEAFF. CDR3 DNA sequence: TGTGCCAGCTCACCACGAGACAGGGGTAACACTGAAGCTTTCTTT.

Points on this clone: The junction departs from the called germline gene at one end, perhaps through a read error. This chain uses TRBV5-4 with TRBJ2-7, with D perhaps matching TRBD1 or TRBD2 (5 bases each). There are 14 residues in the CDR3. Germline CDR1 and CDR2: SGHNT and YYREEE (reference sequence). CDR3 in DNA: TGTGCCAACAGCTCCACGGGGCCCCAGGACGAGCAGTACTTC. This translates into CANSSTGPQDEQYF. The whole variable domain, filled in from reference TRBV5-4 and TRBJ2-7, reads ETGVTQSPTHLIKTRGQQVTLRCSSQSGHNTVSWYQQALGQGPQFIFQYYREEENGRGNFPPRFSGLQFPNYSSELNVNALELDDSALYLCANSSTGPQDEQYFGPGTRLTVT.

CDR3 nucleotides: TGTGCCAGCAGCCGACGGATACTAGCGGGAGGAGGGACAGATACGCAGTATTTT. Amino acid sequence: CASSRRILAGGGTDTQYF. The chain has TRBV14 and TRBJ2-3, with 12 bases lining up with TRBD2. V lost 4 bases, J lost 3 bases, and 11 bases stayed unmatched. CDR3 length: 18 residues. The germline CDR1 and CDR2 sequences are SGHDN and FVKESK.

This CDR3 is CASSSHGYNEQFF. CDR3 in DNA: TGTGCCAGCAGCTCCCACGGCTACAATGAGCAGTTCTTC. The chain couples TRBV7-3 to TRBJ2-1, with D unclear. Germline CDR1 SGHTA, CDR2 FQGTGA. The CDR3 spans 13 residues. Between the trimmed V and J ends, which lost 4 bases and 3 bases, there was a span of 7 bases.

This chain uses TRBV19 with TRBJ1-2, with D tentatively TRBD1 (6 bases). The CDR3 sequence is 17 residues long. Between the trimmed V and J ends, which lost 3 bases and 4 bases, there was a span of 21 bases. The germline gives CDR1 LNHDA, CDR2 SQIVND (reference sequence). CDR3 sequence: CASSMGGRTPVGYGYTF. CDR3 DNA sequence: TGTGCCAGTAGTATGGGGGGCAGGACCCCAGTCGGCTATGGCTACACCTTC.

Worth noting for this clone: Other DNA sequences from this sample encode an identical CDR3 as well. The gene calls are TRBV11-2 and TRBJ1-1; 9 nucleotides line up with TRBD1. Germline V gene lookup returns CDR1 SGHAT and CDR2 FQNNGV. This CDR3 has 14 residues. V trimming: 3 bases; J trimming: 4 bases; junction bases outside the gene matches: 3. The CDR3, as DNA: TGTGCCAGCAGCTTTACAGGGGGCGGCACTGAAGCTTTCTTT. Translated, it gives CASSFTGGGTEAFF.

V and J are TRBV5-1 and TRBJ2-4; D remains unclear. Looked up from germline, CDR1 is SGHRS and CDR2 is YFSETQ. V lost 0 bases and J 0 bases, leaving 10 bases between the germline ends. The CDR3 covers 16 residues. CDR3 loop: CASSLAGPIAKNIQYF. CDR3 DNA: TGCGCCAGCAGCTTGGCAGGTCCTATAGCCAAAAACATTCAGTACTTC.

This clone was seen once. The CDR3 DNA reads as TGCGCCAGCAGCCAAGAACGTATGGGGGGGGGAAGGGCTCAGCCCCAGCATTTT. It is translated as CASSQERMGGGRAQPQHF. The V gene is TRBV4-1, the J gene TRBJ1-5, with D perhaps TRBD1 (5 bases). Trimming left V 0 bases short and J 6 bases short, with 21 bases between. CDR1 is MGHRA and CDR2 is YSYEKL in the germline V gene. The CDR3 covers 18 residues.

The rearrangement links TRBV4-1 to TRBJ1-4; the D gene is possibly TRBD1 (5 bases). CDR3 size: 15 residues. The germline CDR1 and CDR2 sequences are MGHRA and YSYEKL. The V gene lost 2 bases and the J gene lost 8 bases, with 15 bases spanning the gap. The CDR3 DNA reads TGCGCCAGCAGCCAACGGGGGATTGCGGAGGAAAAACTGTTTTTT. The encoded protein is CASSQRGIAEEKLFF.

J is TRBJ2-7 and V is TRBV6-1; 7 nucleotides match TRBD1. CDR3 length: 19 residues. V lost 4 bases, J lost 3 bases, and 21 bases stayed unmatched. The germline gives CDR1 MNHNS, CDR2 SASEGT. CDR3 sequence reads: CASSGHRGFATPLYYEQYF. For the CDR3, the DNA is TGTGCCAGCAGTGGGCACAGGGGATTCGCCACTCCCCTATACTACGAGCAGTACTTC.

The chain recombines TRBV28 with TRBJ2-7; D assignment may be TRBD1 or TRBD2 (6 bases each). Trimming removed 5 bases at V and 0 bases at J, with 14 bases between. Germline lookup yields CDR1 MDHEN and CDR2 SYDVKM. The CDR3 covers 15 residues. The CDR3 region is CASSLPGGYSYEQYF. For the CDR3, the DNA is TGTGCCAGCAGTCTCCCCGGGGGCTACTCCTACGAGCAGTACTTC.

The genes are TRBV25-1 and TRBJ2-1; perhaps TRBD2 as D (5 bases). Germline lookup yields CDR1 MGHDK and CDR2 SYGVNS. The CDR3 has 15 residues. V dropped 5 bases and J dropped 5 bases, with 16 bases sitting between them. The CDR3 DNA sequence: TGTGCCAGCAGTAAAGGTGGGAGAGGCGACAATGAGCAGTTCTTC. It yields the protein CASSKGGRGDNEQFF.

The CDR3 sequence: CASSADPNSYNEQFF. The DNA of the CDR3 is TGTGCCAGCAGCGCGGACCCGAACTCCTACAATGAGCAGTTCTTC. The chain is built from TRBV5-6 and TRBJ2-1; D ambiguous. Trimming took off 4 bases at V and 0 bases at J, with 11 bases between the two ends. The CDR3 length is 15 residues. Germline CDR1 is SGHDT and CDR2 is YYEEEE.

V usage is TRBV6-6 and J usage is TRBJ2-2, with TRBD2 matching over 7 bases. Trimming cost V 6 bases and J 6 bases; bases outside gene matches: 4. CDR1 and CDR2 from the germline V gene are MNHNY and SVGAGI (reference sequence). The CDR3 sequence is 13 residues long. Here the CDR3 reads CASSPLAAGELFF. The CDR3 DNA is TGTGCCAGCAGCCCCCTAGCGGCCGGGGAGCTGTTTTTT.

This rearrangement joins TRBV6-6 to TRBJ2-1; D is uncertain. Germline V gives CDR1 MNHNY, CDR2 SVGAGI (reference sequence). The V gene lost 8 bases and the J gene lost 6 bases, with 14 bases spanning the gap. The CDR3 is 13 amino acids. CDR3 DNA: TGTGCCAGCTTTATCCCGACCTCCAATGAGCAGTTCTTC. This encodes CASFIPTSNEQFF.

This rearrangement joins TRBV7-9 to TRBJ2-7; 14 positions match TRBD2. V lost 2 bases, J lost 6 bases, and 12 bases stayed unmatched. This CDR3 contains 18 residues. Germline values: CDR1 SEHNR, CDR2 FQNEAQ (reference sequence). The CDR3 loop reads CASSLRARGLAGEVEQYF. CDR3 bases: TGTGCCAGCAGCTTAAGAGCCAGGGGACTAGCGGGAGAGGTCGAGCAGTACTTC.

This clone was recorded once. The rearrangement joins TRBV2 to TRBJ2-4; TRBD2 aligns across 8 bases. The CDR3 is 13 amino acids. With V trimmed by 4 bases and J by 4 bases, 0 bases remained unmatched. Germline lookup yields CDR1 SNHLY and CDR2 FYNNEI. The CDR3 bases are TGTGCCAGCAGTGCTAGCGGGAAAAACATTCAGTACTTC. It yields the protein CASSASGKNIQYF.